This TCR beta chain was identified in a study of OX40 agonist ivuxolimab in advanced cancers. The wider study: Administration of intravenous ivuxolimab to patients occurred every 2 weeks at 0.01 to 10 mg/kg. Patients undergoing dose escalation presented with hepatocellular carcinoma, melanoma, renal cell or head and neck cancer.

Overall study results and limits: CD4+ and CD8+ blood T cells expanded clonally by week 6 at 0.1 to 3.0 mg/kg.

About this clone itself: What it binds is unknown.

Researchers took blood at baseline, on cycle 4 day 1, and on cycle 7 day 1. Sequencing used immunoSEQ multiplex PCR; TCRdb keeps in-frame clones, though not all of them. The sample has under 55,000 clones; 86% are singletons. The CDR3 spans 12 residues. This TCR derives from an adult with an advanced solid tumor such as melanoma, head and neck, liver or kidney cancer. V and J are TRBV21-1 and TRBJ1-5. TRBV21-1 is a pseudogene. This material consisted of CD4+ or CD8+ T cells sorted from blood, taken in a trial of the OX40 agonist ivuxolimab. The CDR3, as DNA: TGTGCCAGCAGCAAAGGGGGAGAATACTCTCATTTT. Protein sequence: CASSKGGEYSHF.